The 32 T cell receptor beta chains reported below all come from one sample, sequenced in a study of blood T cell repertoires in COVID-19. Clones were sequenced by immunoSEQ multiplex PCR, and TCRdb holds only the in-frame ones, with some missing. The sample lists 70,000 to 95,000 clones; approximately 78% were seen once. Specimen: peripheral blood. The receptors shown here come from a human donor in a cohort sampled during active COVID-19.

The rearrangement uses TRBV5-6 and TRBJ2-5, with 7 bases lining up with TRBD1. V shed 3 bases, J shed 2 bases, and the junction held 4 bases outside the gene matches. Germline V gives CDR1 SGHDT, CDR2 YYEEEE. The CDR3 has 14 amino acids. CDR3 amino acids: CASSSRDRQETQYF. For the CDR3, the DNA is TGTGCCAGCAGCTCGAGGGACAGACAAGAGACCCAGTACTTC.

This clone was observed a handful of times. The chain is built from TRBV5-1 and TRBJ2-3; weak D call: TRBD2 (5 bases). The CDR3 length is 14 residues. Germline CDR1 reads SGHRS; CDR2 reads YFSETQ. Trimming removed 0 bases at V and 3 bases at J, with 8 bases between. CDR3 sequence reads: CASSLVPGTDTQYF. The CDR3 DNA follows: TGCGCCAGCAGCTTGGTCCCGGGGACAGATACGCAGTATTTT. Filled out from reference TRBV5-1 and TRBJ2-3, the complete variable domain reads KAGVTQTPRYLIKTRGQQVTLSCSPISGHRSVSWYQQTPGQGLQFLFEYFSETQRNKGNFPGRFSGRQFSNSRSEMNVSTLELGDSALYLCASSLVPGTDTQYFGPGTRLTVL.

Points on this clone: Compared with germline, one end of the junction differs, possibly owing to a read error. This chain uses TRBV7-3 with TRBJ2-1, with 7 bases aligning to TRBD1. The CDR3 is 15 amino acids. The germline V gene encodes CDR1 SGHTA and CDR2 FQGTGA. The CDR3 DNA sequence: TGTGCCAGCAGCGTAACCGGGACAGCCTACAATGAGCAGTTCTTC. It yields the protein CASSVTGTAYNEQFF.

This clone was detected only once. The rearrangement joins TRBV6-5 to TRBJ1-4, with D possibly being TRBD1 (6 bases). The CDR3 consists of 15 residues. The ends were cut back, 2 bases at V and 11 bases at J, with 18 bases in the middle. Germline loops: CDR1 MNHEY, CDR2 SVGAGI. This CDR3 is CASSYGGARADKLFF. The CDR3 region has the DNA TGTGCCAGCAGTTACGGGGGGGCGCGTGCAGATAAACTGTTTTTT.

The J gene is TRBJ2-5, the V gene TRBV27; D might be TRBD1 (7 bases). The CDR3 totals 20 residues. Deletions cut 9 bases from V and 1 base from J, with 33 bases between. Germline assignment: CDR1 MNHEY and CDR2 SMNVEV (reference sequence). The CDR3 nucleotides are TGTGCCAGTTCGGGGGCCATGGTCCCCGGAACAGGGGAAATCCAAGAGACCCAGTACTTC. Residues: CASSGAMVPGTGEIQETQYF.

The CDR3 loop is CASSLPSGGVYNEQFF. The CDR3 DNA is TGTGCCAGCAGCTTGCCTAGCGGGGGGGTGTACAATGAGCAGTTCTTC. The chain joins TRBV5-4 to TRBJ2-1; 12 bases line up with TRBD2. In germline, CDR1 is SGHNT, CDR2 YYREEE (reference sequence). Trimming removed 1 base from V and 4 bases from J; junction bases left unmatched: 3. This CDR3 region has 16 residues.

The rearrangement links TRBV27 to TRBJ1-1; maybe TRBD1 (5 bases). V lost 5 bases to trimming and J lost 2 bases, with 12 bases between them. Per germline, CDR1 MNHEY and CDR2 SMNVEV (reference sequence). The CDR3 totals 14 residues. CDR3 in amino acids: CASSPPGGNTEAFF. In DNA, the CDR3 is TGTGCCAGCAGTCCCCCCGGGGGTAACACTGAAGCTTTCTTT.

Only one count was recorded for this clone. This chain uses TRBV28 with TRBJ1-4, with 10 bases matching TRBD1. The germline V gene has CDR1 MDHEN and CDR2 SYDVKM. The CDR3 spans 16 residues. Trimming took 8 bases from V and 7 from J; bases not matched to a gene: 13. DNA for the CDR3: TGTGCCAGCCGCTCCTGGGGGGGGACAGGGGTTGAAAAACTGTTTTTT. Protein sequence: CASRSWGGTGVEKLFF.

J is TRBJ1-2 and V is TRBV6-5; no reliable D call. The CDR3 runs 13 residues. The germline V gene has CDR1 MNHEY and CDR2 SVGAGI. Between the trimmed V and J ends, which lost 3 bases and 5 bases, there was a span of 10 bases. Written as DNA, the CDR3 is TGTGCCAGCAGTTATGGGCTAACGTATGGCTACACCTTC. Encoded protein: CASSYGLTYGYTF.

The rearrangement joins TRBV19 to TRBJ2-1, with 10 bases identical to TRBD2. This CDR3 is 16 amino acids long. Germline V lookup: CDR1 LNHDA, CDR2 SQIVND (reference sequence). Germline trimming cut 8 bases from V and 3 bases from J; bases unmatched to any gene: 10. DNA of the CDR3: TGTGCCAGTGCCAAACAGCGGGGGGGCTACTACAATGAGCAGTTCTTC. Protein sequence: CASAKQRGGYYNEQFF.

The chain employs TRBV18 and TRBJ2-3; tentatively, D is TRBD1 (6 bases). The V and J ends lost 1 base and 0 bases respectively, with 8 bases between them. The CDR3 spans 15 residues. CDR1 KGHSH and CDR2 LQKENI come from the germline V gene. CDR3 in DNA: TGTGCCAGCTCACCACGGGACATTAGCACAGATACGCAGTATTTT. As protein: CASSPRDISTDTQYF.

The sample holds one count of this clone. This chain uses TRBV2 with TRBJ1-5; unclear D gene. The V end lost 9 bases, the J end lost 0 bases, and 9 bases lay between the germline ends. The CDR3 spans 13 residues. The V gene's germline CDR1 is SNHLY and CDR2 FYNNEI. Here the CDR3 reads CASLRGSNQPQHF. The CDR3 DNA is TGTGCCAGTCTTCGGGGTAGCAATCAGCCCCAGCATTTT.

This clone appeared a single time. The genes are TRBV18 and TRBJ2-1, with D possibly matching TRBD1 (6 bases). The V and J ends lost 3 bases and 4 bases respectively, with 13 bases between them. Germline V gene data show CDR1 as KGHSH and CDR2 as LQKENI. CDR3 length: 15 residues. The CDR3 region has the DNA TGTGCCAGCTCACCGGGGGCAGTTCAATACAATGAGCAGTTCTTC. As protein: CASSPGAVQYNEQFF.

The chain uses TRBV2 and TRBJ1-1; D is ambiguous. Looked up from germline, CDR1 is SNHLY and CDR2 is FYNNEI. The V gene lost 3 bases and the J gene lost 12 bases, with 11 bases spanning the gap. CDR3 size: 11 residues. The CDR3 here is CASSERSSPFF. As DNA, the CDR3 is TGTGCCAGCAGTGAGCGGTCTTCGCCTTTCTTT.

J is TRBJ1-1 and V is TRBV7-8; TRBD1 might be the D (5 bases). Between the trimmed V and J ends, which lost 3 bases and 0 bases, there was a span of 17 bases. Per the germline V gene, CDR1 is SGHVS and CDR2 is FQNEAQ. This CDR3 is built from 17 residues. This CDR3 reads CASSLYRLLSLNTEAFF. For the CDR3, the DNA is TGTGCCAGCAGCTTGTACAGGCTCCTATCCCTGAACACTGAAGCTTTCTTT.

J is TRBJ1-1 and V is TRBV28; possible D gene TRBD1, 5 bases. This CDR3 has 13 residues. Trimming left V 2 bases short and J 10 bases short, with 14 bases between. Germline V gives CDR1 MDHEN, CDR2 SYDVKM. The CDR3 protein is CASSLRAGLGAFF. The CDR3 bases are TGTGCCAGCAGTTTACGAGCAGGGTTAGGAGCTTTCTTT.

This chain uses TRBV3-1 (or the pseudogene TRBV3-2) with TRBJ2-3, with TRBD1 identical over 12 bases. The V and J ends lost 3 bases and 0 bases, in that order; junction bases with no gene match: 13. The CDR3 sequence is 20 residues long. The germline V gene encodes CDR1 LGHDT and CDR2 YNNKEL (reference sequence). CDR3: CASSHRSGTGGRPSTDTQYF. DNA for the CDR3: TGTGCCAGCAGCCATCGGTCGGGGACAGGGGGCAGACCTAGCACAGATACGCAGTATTTT.

The V gene is TRBV28, the J gene TRBJ1-1, with 8 bases fitting TRBD1. CDR1 is MDHEN and CDR2 is SYDVKM in the germline V gene. The CDR3 contains 13 residues. V shed 6 bases, J shed 5 bases, and the junction held 5 bases outside the gene matches. CDR3 in amino acids: CASSPRTGTEAFF. The CDR3 DNA is TGTGCCAGCAGCCCGAGGACAGGGACTGAAGCTTTCTTT.

The chain combines TRBV28 with TRBJ1-3; the D gene is possibly TRBD1 (6 bases). The CDR3 contains 19 residues. Trimming stripped 5 bases from V and 4 bases from J, with 27 bases between. The V gene's germline CDR1 is MDHEN and CDR2 SYDVKM. Here the CDR3 DNA reads TGTGCCAGCAGTCCCTCACAGGGTTCCCTAGAGGTTTGGGGAAACACCATATATTTT. This sequence encodes CASSPSQGSLEVWGNTIYF.

The gene calls are TRBV7-2 and TRBJ1-1, with TRBD1 matching 7 bases. V trimming: 5 bases; J trimming: 1 base; junction bases outside the gene matches: 7. The CDR3 is 15 amino acids. Germline CDR1 is SGHTA and CDR2 is FQGNSA. CDR3 in DNA: TGTGCCAGCAGCCCACTGACAGGGCGGAACACTGAAGCTTTCTTT. Translation: CASSPLTGRNTEAFF.

This chain connects TRBV5-1 to TRBJ2-5; weak D call: TRBD1 (6 bases). Germline CDR1 SGHRS, CDR2 YFSETQ. Trimming removed 4 bases from V and 5 bases from J, with 15 bases in between. CDR3 length: 14 residues. CDR3 sequence reads: CASSPLTGPETQYF. In DNA form, the CDR3 reads TGCGCCAGCAGCCCCCTGACAGGTCCGGAGACCCAGTACTTC.

CDR3 nucleotides: TGTGCCAGCAGCACCGGGACTAATGAGCAGTTCTTC. It specifies CASSTGTNEQFF. V is TRBV3-1 (or the pseudogene TRBV3-2) and J is TRBJ2-1, with D possibly TRBD2 on 6 matching bases. Trimming removed 5 bases at V and 7 bases at J, with 9 bases between. The CDR3 has 12 residues. The germline gives CDR1 LGHDT, CDR2 YNNKEL (reference sequence).

The rearrangement uses TRBV5-1 and TRBJ2-7; possibly TRBD1 for D (6 bases). V lost 4 bases and J lost 2, with 22 bases in between. CDR3 length equals 17 residues. Germline V CDR1 and CDR2: SGHRS, YFSETQ. This CDR3 reads CASSTGLGHQRPYEQYF. As DNA, the CDR3 is TGCGCCAGCAGCACTGGGCTGGGACACCAGAGACCCTACGAGCAGTACTTC. Variable domain in full (rest from reference TRBV5-1 and TRBJ2-7): KAGVTQTPRYLIKTRGQQVTLSCSPISGHRSVSWYQQTPGQGLQFLFEYFSETQRNKGNFPGRFSGRQFSNSRSEMNVSTLELGDSALYLCASSTGLGHQRPYEQYFGPGTRLTVT.

Only one count was recorded for this clone. V and J are TRBV24-1 and TRBJ2-4; 8 nucleotides align to TRBD1. Germline values: CDR1 KGHDR, CDR2 SFDVKD. This CDR3 spans 15 amino acids. With 4 bases clipped from V and 4 bases from J, the junction kept 5 bases outside the gene matches. The CDR3 region is CATSEGQAGKNIQYF. The CDR3 DNA sequence: TGTGCCACCAGTGAGGGACAGGCGGGGAAAAACATTCAGTACTTC.

The chain recombines TRBV11-2 with TRBJ1-6; TRBD1 aligns across 7 bases. CDR3 size: 16 residues. The germline CDR1 and CDR2 sequences are SGHAT and FQNNGV. V gave up 2 bases and J gave up 7 bases; unmatched junction bases: 8. The chain's CDR3 is CASSLIGQAINSPLHF. The DNA for the CDR3 is TGTGCCAGCAGCTTAATAGGACAGGCCATAAATTCACCCCTCCACTTT.

This clone was picked up one time. The chain couples TRBV2 to TRBJ2-7, with 11 nucleotides matching TRBD1. Germline lookup yields CDR1 SNHLY and CDR2 FYNNEI. The CDR3 spans 14 residues. The junction had 0 bases not matched to a gene; V was cut back by 3 bases and J by 2 bases. CDR3 region: CASSEDRGPYEQYF. As DNA, the CDR3 is TGTGCCAGCAGTGAGGACAGGGGGCCCTACGAGCAGTACTTC.

V is TRBV27 and J is TRBJ1-4; the match to TRBD1 covers 9 bases. CDR1 and CDR2 from the germline V gene are MNHEY and SMNVEV (reference sequence). The V segment lost 5 bases and the J segment 1 base; nucleotides outside the gene matches: 5. The CDR3 has 16 residues. The CDR3 here is CASSKQGAQTNEKLFF. The CDR3 bases are TGTGCCAGCAGTAAACAGGGGGCGCAAACTAATGAAAAACTGTTTTTT.

V is TRBV6-5 and J is TRBJ2-1; TRBD1 aligns across 7 bases. Trimming took 2 bases from V and 9 from J; bases not matched to a gene: 4. CDR3 length equals 13 residues. In germline, CDR1 is MNHEY, CDR2 SVGAGI. In nucleotides, the CDR3 is TGTGCCAGCAGTTACGGGACAGCTCCTGAGCAGTTCTTC. This gives the protein CASSYGTAPEQFF.

The J gene is TRBJ1-2, the V gene TRBV19, with TRBD1 matching over 7 bases. The CDR3 spans 17 residues. With 7 bases clipped from V and 3 bases from J, the junction kept 17 bases outside the gene matches. Per germline, CDR1 LNHDA and CDR2 SQIVND (reference sequence). CDR3: CASTPAGQHYSYYGYTF. The CDR3 region has the DNA TGTGCCAGTACCCCCGCGGGACAGCACTACTCCTACTATGGCTACACCTTC.

The chain combines TRBV12-5 with TRBJ2-5; D call uncertain. This CDR3 region has 13 residues. Germline V gene sequence: CDR1 LGHNT, CDR2 FRNRAP. The germline V and J ends were trimmed by 0 bases and 5 bases, with 7 bases remaining between them. The CDR3 spells CASGLVLEETQYF. The CDR3, as DNA: TGTGCTAGTGGTTTGGTACTGGAGGAGACCCAGTACTTC.

This clone has only one observation. The chain uses TRBV14 and TRBJ2-2; D is undetermined. Trimming left V 5 bases short and J 3 bases short, with 7 bases between. The CDR3 spans 13 residues. From germline, CDR1 is SGHDN and CDR2 FVKESK. The CDR3 DNA follows: TGTGCCAGCAGCTCGGTGGACACCGGGGAGCTGTTTTTT. Amino acids: CASSSVDTGELFF.

V is TRBV4-1 and J is TRBJ2-1, with 9 bases fitting TRBD2. CDR1 and CDR2 (germline): MGHRA, YSYEKL. Unmatched junction bases numbered 4, after V lost 1 base and J lost 3 bases. CDR3 length: 16 amino acids. The CDR3 loop reads CASSQGSGGNYNEQFF. CDR3 coding DNA: TGCGCCAGCAGCCAAGGTAGCGGGGGAAACTACAATGAGCAGTTCTTC.